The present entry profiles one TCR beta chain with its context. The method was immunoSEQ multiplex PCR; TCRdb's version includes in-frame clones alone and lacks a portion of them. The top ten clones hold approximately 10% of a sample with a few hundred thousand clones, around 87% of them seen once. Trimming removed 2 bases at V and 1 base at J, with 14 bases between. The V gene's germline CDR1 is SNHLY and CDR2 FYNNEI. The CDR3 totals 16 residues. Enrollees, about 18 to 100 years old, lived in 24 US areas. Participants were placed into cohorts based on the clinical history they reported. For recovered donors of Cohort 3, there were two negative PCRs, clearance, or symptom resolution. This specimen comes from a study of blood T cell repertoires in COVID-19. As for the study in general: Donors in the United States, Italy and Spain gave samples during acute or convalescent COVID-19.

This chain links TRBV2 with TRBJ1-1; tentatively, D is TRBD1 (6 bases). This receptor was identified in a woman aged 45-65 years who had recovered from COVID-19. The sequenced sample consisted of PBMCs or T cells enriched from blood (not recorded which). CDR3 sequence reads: CASSEPAGDPNTEAFF. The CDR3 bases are TGTGCCAGCAGTGAACCGGCAGGGGACCCGAACACTGAAGCTTTCTTT.